This TCR beta chain was documented in a study of technical replicates of blood from a handful of donors. Trimming pared 6 bases from V and 3 bases from J, leaving 11 bases between. CDR3 size: 13 residues. Germline V gene lookup returns CDR1 SGHTA and CDR2 FQGTGA. The data were produced by immunoSEQ multiplex PCR, yet TCRdb's version contains in-frame clones alone and is incomplete. The sample comprises about 84,000 clones, around 97% of which are singletons, and more than 0.15% rests with the top ten. V gene TRBV7-3 combines with J gene TRBJ2-5; TRBD2 might be the D (5 bases). The specimen sequenced was T cells isolated from PBMCs. This receptor was identified in a human donor in good health. The CDR3 DNA is TGTGCCAGCAGTCAGTCGGGAAAAGAGACCCAGTACTTC. This codes for CASSQSGKETQYF.